This T cell receptor (beta chain) was observed in a study of blood T cell repertoires in COVID-19. As for the study in general: There were acute and convalescent COVID-19 samples, and they came from the United States, Italy and Spain. In each case, the material was cDNA or gDNA derived from T cells, B-cell-depleted T cells, or PBMCs.

The CDR3 length is 15 residues. Per germline, CDR1 MNHEY and CDR2 SMNVEV (reference sequence). The V and J ends lost 4 bases and 3 bases, in that order; junction bases with no gene match: 7. Source study methods: Researchers report that nucleated cell counts were estimated from reference gene primer amplification. This table comes from immunoSEQ multiplex PCR, and its TCRdb copy is limited to in-frame clones, with some not included. The V and J calls and clone size were taken over from that table, and D and trimming were inferred from the DNA. The sample consists of roughly 220,000 clones, 80% to 85% of them appearing once.

The material sequenced was peripheral blood. The V gene is TRBV27, the J gene TRBJ2-7, with 9 nucleotides matching TRBD1. This receptor was identified in a woman in her sixties or seventies who had recovered from COVID-19. The CDR3 nucleotides are TGTGCCAGCAGTTCTTGGGACAGGGTAGACTACGAGCAGTACTTC. Its translation: CASSSWDRVDYEQYF.